Listed here is a single T cell receptor (beta chain). The germline gives CDR1 SGDLS, CDR2 YYNGEE. V shed 3 bases and J shed 11 bases, with 14 bases lying between them. There are 13 residues in the CDR3. This specimen comes from a study of blood T cell repertoires in COVID-19. Study background: The study drew acute and convalescent COVID-19 samples from the United States, Italy and Spain. T cells, B-cell-depleted T cells, or PBMCs supplied cDNA or gDNA.

Original methodology: By means of reference gene primer amplification, nucleated cell counts were estimated. Assay: immunoSEQ multiplex PCR; the TCRdb copy retains only in-frame clones and omits some. V, J and clone size are taken as reported in that table, and D and trimming were inferred from the DNA itself. The data hold 60,000 to 95,000 clones, with 90% observed a single time. The sequence was collected from an elderly woman with active or convalescent COVID-19. Sequencing used peripheral blood. V and J are TRBV9 and TRBJ1-4; D might be TRBD1 (5 bases). The CDR3 spells CASSGPDQGKLFF. The CDR3 DNA follows: TGTGCCAGCAGCGGACCAGACCAGGGTAAACTGTTTTTT.